This T cell receptor (beta chain) was sequenced during a study of blood T cell repertoires in COVID-19. As for the study in general: Samples came from the United States, Italy and Spain, spanning acute and convalescent COVID-19. The cDNA or gDNA used as material had been derived from T cells, B-cell-depleted T cells, or PBMCs.

Original handling: Researchers report that nucleated cell counts were estimated from reference gene primer amplification. Only in-frame clones appear in the TCRdb table, and some are missing; sequencing was by immunoSEQ multiplex PCR. V and J calls and clone size are copied from that table; D and trimming were computed from the DNA. The repertoire holds 220,000 or so clones, with just under 85% as singletons. Trimming cost V 0 bases and J 5 bases, with 15 bases left between them. From germline, CDR1 is SGDLS and CDR2 YYNGEE. The CDR3 is 15 residues long. The genes are TRBV9 and TRBJ2-7, with a possible D match to TRBD2 (5 bases). The receptor comes from a woman at least 80 years old with acute or convalescent COVID-19. The sample was peripheral blood. This CDR3 reads CASSVGGVSRDEQYF. The DNA of the CDR3 is TGTGCCAGCAGCGTAGGGGGAGTGAGTCGGGACGAGCAGTACTTC.